The entry below gives a single TCR beta chain sequence along with its context. TCRdb keeps only in-frame clones here, not all; method: immunoSEQ multiplex PCR. The sample consists of about 140,000 clones, around 94% of them appearing once. This record comes from a study of control samples from healthy donors and cancer patients. This CDR3 is built from 15 residues. Deletions cut 4 bases from V and 7 bases from J, with 19 bases between. Germline V CDR1 and CDR2: SGHTA, FQGNSA. The chain combines TRBV7-2 with TRBJ1-1; tentative D call: TRBD1 (6 bases). Sequences were obtained from blood. The origin of this receptor is a man in his forties in good health. CDR3 nucleotide sequence: TGTGCCAGCAGCTCTTTCCCCACAGGGCCTCGTGAAGCTTTCTTT. Its protein product is CASSSFPTGPREAFF.